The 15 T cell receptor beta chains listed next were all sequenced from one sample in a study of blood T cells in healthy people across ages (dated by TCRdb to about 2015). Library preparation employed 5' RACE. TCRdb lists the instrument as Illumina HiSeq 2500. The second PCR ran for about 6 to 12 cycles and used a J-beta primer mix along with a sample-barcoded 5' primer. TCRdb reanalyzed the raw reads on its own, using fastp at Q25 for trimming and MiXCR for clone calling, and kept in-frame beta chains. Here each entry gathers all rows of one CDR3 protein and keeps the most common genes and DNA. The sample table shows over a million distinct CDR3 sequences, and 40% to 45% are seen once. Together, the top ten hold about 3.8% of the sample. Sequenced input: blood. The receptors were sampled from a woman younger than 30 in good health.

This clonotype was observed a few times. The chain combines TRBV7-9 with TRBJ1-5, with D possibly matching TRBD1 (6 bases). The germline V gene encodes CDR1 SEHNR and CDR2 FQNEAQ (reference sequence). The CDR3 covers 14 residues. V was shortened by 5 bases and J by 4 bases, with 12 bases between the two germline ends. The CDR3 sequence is CASSIGGGNQPQHF. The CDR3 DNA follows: TGTGCCAGCAGCATAGGGGGGGGAAATCAGCCCCAGCATTTT.

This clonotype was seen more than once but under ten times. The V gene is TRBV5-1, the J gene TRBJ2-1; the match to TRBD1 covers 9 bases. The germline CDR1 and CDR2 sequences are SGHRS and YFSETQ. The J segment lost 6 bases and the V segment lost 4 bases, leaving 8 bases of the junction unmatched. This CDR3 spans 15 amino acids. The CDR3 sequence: CASSTRTGEGNEQFF. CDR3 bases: TGCGCCAGCAGCACTAGGACAGGGGAGGGCAATGAGCAGTTCTTC. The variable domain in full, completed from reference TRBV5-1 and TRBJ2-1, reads KAGVTQTPRYLIKTRGQQVTLSCSPISGHRSVSWYQQTPGQGLQFLFEYFSETQRNKGNFPGRFSGRQFSNSRSEMNVSTLELGDSALYLCASSTRTGEGNEQFFGPGTRLTVL.

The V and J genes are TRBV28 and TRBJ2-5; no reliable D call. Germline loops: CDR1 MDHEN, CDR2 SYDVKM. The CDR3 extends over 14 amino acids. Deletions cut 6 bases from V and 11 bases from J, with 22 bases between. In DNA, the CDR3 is TGTGCCAGCAGGTCCAGGAGCTCCTACAATGAGCAGTACTTC. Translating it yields CASRSRSSYNEQYF.

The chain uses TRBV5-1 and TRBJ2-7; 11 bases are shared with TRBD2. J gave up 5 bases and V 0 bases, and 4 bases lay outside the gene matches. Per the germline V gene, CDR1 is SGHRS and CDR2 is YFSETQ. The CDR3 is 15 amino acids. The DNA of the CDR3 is TGCGCCAGCAGCTTGGGCCTGACTAGCGGGGACGAGCAGTACTTC. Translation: CASSLGLTSGDEQYF. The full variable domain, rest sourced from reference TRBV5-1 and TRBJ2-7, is KAGVTQTPRYLIKTRGQQVTLSCSPISGHRSVSWYQQTPGQGLQFLFEYFSETQRNKGNFPGRFSGRQFSNSRSEMNVSTLELGDSALYLCASSLGLTSGDEQYFGPGTRLTVT.

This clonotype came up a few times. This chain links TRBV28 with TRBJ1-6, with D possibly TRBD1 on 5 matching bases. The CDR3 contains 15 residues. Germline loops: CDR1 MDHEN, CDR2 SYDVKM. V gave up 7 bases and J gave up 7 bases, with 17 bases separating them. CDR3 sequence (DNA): TGTGCCAGCACCTCTGAGGGACGAGGAAATTCACCCCTCCACTTT. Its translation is CASTSEGRGNSPLHF.

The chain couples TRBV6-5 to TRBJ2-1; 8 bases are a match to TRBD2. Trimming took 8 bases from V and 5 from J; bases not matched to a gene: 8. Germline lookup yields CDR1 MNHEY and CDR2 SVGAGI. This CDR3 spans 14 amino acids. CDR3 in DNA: TGTGCCAGCTTGAGGGCGGGGGGCAACAATGAGCAGTTCTTC. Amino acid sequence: CASLRAGGNNEQFF.

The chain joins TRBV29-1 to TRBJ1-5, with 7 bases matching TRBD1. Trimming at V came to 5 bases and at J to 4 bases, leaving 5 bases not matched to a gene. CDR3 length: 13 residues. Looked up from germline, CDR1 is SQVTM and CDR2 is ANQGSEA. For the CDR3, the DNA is TGCAGCGTTATTGAACAGGGGAATCAGCCCCAGCATTTT. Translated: CSVIEQGNQPQHF.

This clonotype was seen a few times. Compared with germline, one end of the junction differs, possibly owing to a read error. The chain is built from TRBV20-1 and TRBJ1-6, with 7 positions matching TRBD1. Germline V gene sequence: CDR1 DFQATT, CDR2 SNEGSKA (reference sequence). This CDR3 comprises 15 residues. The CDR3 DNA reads TGCAGTGCTCGAGACCGGACAGGCTATAATTCACCCCTCCACTTT. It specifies CSARDRTGYNSPLHF.

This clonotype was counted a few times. CDR3 sequence: CASSQDAGGRRYNEQYF. The CDR3 coding sequence is TGCGCCAGCAGCCAAGACGCGGGCGGGAGAAGATACAATGAGCAGTACTTC. This chain joins TRBV4-3 and TRBJ2-1; the match to TRBD2 covers 7 bases. TRBJ2-7 matches the DNA end more closely, so the J call is doubtful. Germline lookup yields CDR1 LGHNA and CDR2 YSLEER. CDR3 length: 17 amino acids.

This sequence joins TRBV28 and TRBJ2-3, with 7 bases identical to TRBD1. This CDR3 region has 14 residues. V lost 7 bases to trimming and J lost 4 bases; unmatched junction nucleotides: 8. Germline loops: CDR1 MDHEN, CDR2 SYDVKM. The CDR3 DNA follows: TGTGCCAGCACCCGGACAGGTTCTCCAGATACGCAGTATTTT. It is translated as CASTRTGSPDTQYF.

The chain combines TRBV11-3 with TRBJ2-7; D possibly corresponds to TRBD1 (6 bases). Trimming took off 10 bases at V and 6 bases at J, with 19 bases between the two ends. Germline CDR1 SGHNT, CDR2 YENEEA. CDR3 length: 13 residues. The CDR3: CATSRGPLGEQYF. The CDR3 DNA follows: TGTGCCACGAGCAGGGGACCCTTAGGCGAGCAGTACTTC.

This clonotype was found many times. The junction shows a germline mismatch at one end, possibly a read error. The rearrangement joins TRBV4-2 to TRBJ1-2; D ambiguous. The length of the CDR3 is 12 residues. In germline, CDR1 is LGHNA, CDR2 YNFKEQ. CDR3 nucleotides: TGCGCCAGCAGCCAAGATAGATATGGCTACACCTTC. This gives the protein CASSQDRYGYTF.

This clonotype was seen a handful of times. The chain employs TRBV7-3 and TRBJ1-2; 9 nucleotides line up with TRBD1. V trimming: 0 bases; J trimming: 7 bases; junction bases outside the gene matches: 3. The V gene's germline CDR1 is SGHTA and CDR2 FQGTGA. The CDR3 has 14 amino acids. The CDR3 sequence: CASSLTGTGTGYTF. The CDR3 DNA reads TGTGCCAGCAGCTTAACCGGGACAGGGACTGGCTACACCTTC.

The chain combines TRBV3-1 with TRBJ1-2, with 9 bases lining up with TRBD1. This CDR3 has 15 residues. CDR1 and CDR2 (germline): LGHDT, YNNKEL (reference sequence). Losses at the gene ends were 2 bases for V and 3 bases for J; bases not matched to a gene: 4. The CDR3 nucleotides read TGTGCCAGCAGCCAACGGGACAGGGCACACTATGGCTACACCTTC. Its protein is CASSQRDRAHYGYTF.

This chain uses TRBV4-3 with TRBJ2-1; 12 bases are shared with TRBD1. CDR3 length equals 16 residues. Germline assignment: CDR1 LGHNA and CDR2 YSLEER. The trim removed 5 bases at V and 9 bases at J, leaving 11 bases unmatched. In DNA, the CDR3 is TGCGCCAGCAGCAAGCTGGGGACAGGGGGCTTGGGTGAGCAGTTCTTC. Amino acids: CASSKLGTGGLGEQFF.